This T cell receptor beta chain was sequenced in a study of cytomegalovirus exposure and HLA in healthy donors. Germline assignment: CDR1 MDHEN and CDR2 SYDVKM. V was pared by 1 base and J by 1 base, with 6 bases between. This CDR3 is built from 14 residues. The primer mix had 60 Vbeta and 13 Jbeta primers. Under the authors' procedure: Later, 65 million to 85 million unique TCR beta chains were counted in an analysis, and 10 million to 12 million of them were shared. Generated by immunoSEQ multiplex PCR, the TCRdb table keeps only in-frame clones and is missing some. Clonal size and the V and J genes are those of that table, whereas D and trimming came from the DNA. The sample consists of about 82,000 clones, around 70% of them appearing once.

Material for sequencing was PBMCs. The V and J genes are TRBV28 and TRBJ2-3; the D is unclear. The sequence derives from a man aged 35 to 55 in good health and CMV-seropositive. CDR3 amino acids: CASSLLLGTDTQYF. The CDR3 DNA reads as TGTGCCAGCAGTTTATTGTTAGGCACAGATACGCAGTATTTT. The whole variable domain, filled in from reference TRBV28 and TRBJ2-3, reads DVKVTQSSRYLVKRTGEKVFLECVQDMDHENMFWYRQDPGLGLRLIYFSYDVKMKEKGDIPEGYSVSREKKERFSLILESASTNQTSMYLCASSLLLGTDTQYFGPGTRLTVL.